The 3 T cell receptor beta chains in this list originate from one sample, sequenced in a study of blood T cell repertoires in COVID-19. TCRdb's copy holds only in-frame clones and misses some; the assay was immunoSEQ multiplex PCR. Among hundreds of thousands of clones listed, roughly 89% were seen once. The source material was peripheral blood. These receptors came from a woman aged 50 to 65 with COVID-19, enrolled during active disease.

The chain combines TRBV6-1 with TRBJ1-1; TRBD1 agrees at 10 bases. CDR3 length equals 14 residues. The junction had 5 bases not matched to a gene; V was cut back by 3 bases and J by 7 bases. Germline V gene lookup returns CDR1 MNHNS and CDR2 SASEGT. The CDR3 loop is CASSDLTGGLEAFF. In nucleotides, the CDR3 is TGTGCCAGCAGTGACCTGACAGGGGGCCTTGAAGCTTTCTTT.

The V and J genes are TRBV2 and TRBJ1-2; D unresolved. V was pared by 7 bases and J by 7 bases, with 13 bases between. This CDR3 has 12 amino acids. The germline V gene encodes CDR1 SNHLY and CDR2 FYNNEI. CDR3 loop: CASTAGFAGYTF. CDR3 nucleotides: TGTGCCAGCACGGCGGGGTTTGCTGGCTACACCTTC.

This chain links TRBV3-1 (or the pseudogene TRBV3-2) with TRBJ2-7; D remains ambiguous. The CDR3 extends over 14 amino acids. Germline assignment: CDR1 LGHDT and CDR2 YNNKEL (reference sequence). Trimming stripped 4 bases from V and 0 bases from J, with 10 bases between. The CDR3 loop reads CASSPRGISYEQYF. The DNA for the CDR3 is TGTGCCAGCAGCCCGAGAGGCATCTCCTACGAGCAGTACTTC.